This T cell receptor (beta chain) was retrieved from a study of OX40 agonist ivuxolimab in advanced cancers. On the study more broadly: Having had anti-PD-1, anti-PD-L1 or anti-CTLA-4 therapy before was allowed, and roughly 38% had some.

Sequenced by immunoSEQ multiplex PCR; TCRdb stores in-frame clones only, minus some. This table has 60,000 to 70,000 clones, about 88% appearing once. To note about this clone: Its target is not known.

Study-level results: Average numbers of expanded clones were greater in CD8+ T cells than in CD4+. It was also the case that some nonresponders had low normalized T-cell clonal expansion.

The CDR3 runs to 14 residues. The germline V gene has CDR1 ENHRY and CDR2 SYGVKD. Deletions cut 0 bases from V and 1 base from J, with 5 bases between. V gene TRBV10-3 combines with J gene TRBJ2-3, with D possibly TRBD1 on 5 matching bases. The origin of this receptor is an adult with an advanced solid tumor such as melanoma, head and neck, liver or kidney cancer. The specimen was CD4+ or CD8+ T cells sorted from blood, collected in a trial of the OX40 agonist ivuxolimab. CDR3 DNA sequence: TGTGCCATCAGTGAGTCGACAGGCACAGATACGCAGTATTTT. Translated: CAISESTGTDTQYF.